This paragraph covers one T cell receptor (beta chain) sequence. Its antigen is not known. This entry comes from a study of regulatory T cells. Autoimmunity was present in every CD3G-deficient patient, worse in two. Patients aged 2 to 39 years had fewer naive and more memory CD4+ and CD8+ T cells. Amplification used 52 TRBV primers and 13 TRBJ primers. The data were produced by immunoSEQ multiplex PCR, yet TCRdb's version contains in-frame clones alone and is incomplete. The repertoire has about 5,800 clones, 84% of them found once; the top ten carry about 31%. Findings of the study overall: In patients, unique TRB V-J pairs were restricted and V/J usage skewed, especially in Tregs. Control CD8+ cells showed a nonsignificant trend toward higher Shannon entropy than patient CD8+ cells.

This CDR3 comprises 13 residues. Looked up from germline, CDR1 is SEHNR and CDR2 is FQNEAQ (reference sequence). V lost 6 bases and J lost 0, with 8 bases in between. What was sequenced was CD8+ T cells sorted from blood. The clonotype originates from a child younger than 18 with CD3G deficiency. The genes are TRBV7-9 and TRBJ2-5; D may be TRBD1 (6 bases). The CDR3 bases are TGTGCCAGCAGACGGACAGACCAAGAGACCCAGTACTTC. As protein: CASRRTDQETQYF.